A single sample gave rise to the 17 T cell receptor beta chains below, sequenced in a study of TIL therapy for anti-PD-1-resistant metastatic lung cancer. Indicated time point: pre-treatment sample, taken before nivolumab and TIL therapy. The immunoSEQ assay was v3. Clones were sequenced by immunoSEQ multiplex PCR, and TCRdb holds only the in-frame ones, with some missing. Of tens of thousands of clones in the sample, 86% were seen once. Source: blood, taken at baseline. The receptors were gathered from a person aged 25 to 85 with non-small cell lung cancer.

The CDR3 region is CASSPGLAVDEQYF. The CDR3 DNA reads TGTGCCAGCAGTCCGGGACTAGCGGTCGACGAGCAGTACTTC. The genes are TRBV5-4 and TRBJ2-7; TRBD2 agrees at 11 bases. The CDR3 loop spans 14 amino acids. From germline, CDR1 is SGHNT and CDR2 YYREEE (reference sequence). J was trimmed by 5 bases and V by 5 bases; bases with no gene match: 6.

The chain joins TRBV7-2 to TRBJ2-5; no firm D call. CDR1 and CDR2 from the germline V gene are SGHTA and FQGNSA. Trimming removed 0 bases at V and 2 bases at J, with 10 bases between. This CDR3 spans 15 amino acids. CDR3 sequence: CASSLALTRQETQYF. In nucleotides, the CDR3 is TGTGCCAGCAGCTTAGCGCTGACACGTCAAGAGACCCAGTACTTC.

The chain employs TRBV2 and TRBJ1-4; D is unresolved. The CDR3 is 14 residues long. V lost 6 bases to trimming and J lost 5 bases, with 13 bases between them. Germline CDR1 SNHLY, CDR2 FYNNEI. CDR3 in amino acids: CASRTGSSNEKLFF. CDR3 coding DNA: TGTGCCAGCAGGACTGGATCTTCGAATGAAAAACTGTTTTTT.

This clone came up a few times. The chain joins TRBV13 to TRBJ1-2, with 11 bases lining up with TRBD1. This CDR3 contains 14 residues. From germline, CDR1 is PRHDT and CDR2 FYEKMQ (reference sequence). Unmatched junction bases numbered 7, after V lost 5 bases and J lost 8 bases. The CDR3 region is CASSIGTGGFGYTF. In DNA form, the CDR3 reads TGTGCCAGCAGCATCGGGACAGGGGGGTTCGGCTACACCTTC. Combining the CDR3 with reference TRBV13 and TRBJ1-2 gives the whole variable domain AAGVIQSPRHLIKEKRETATLKCYPIPRHDTVYWYQQGPGQDPQFLISFYEKMQSDKGSIPDRFSAQQFSDYHSELNMSSLELGDSALYFCASSIGTGGFGYTFGSGTRLTVV.

The sample holds a few counts of this clone. J is TRBJ2-1 and V is TRBV7-8; D tentatively fits TRBD1 or TRBD2 (5 bases each). The CDR3 is 13 residues long. Trimming removed 6 bases at V and 5 bases at J, with 11 bases between. CDR1 and CDR2 (germline): SGHVS, FQNEAQ. This chain's CDR3 is CASRWDLNNEQFF. The CDR3 coding sequence is TGTGCCAGCAGGTGGGACCTAAACAATGAGCAGTTCTTC.

V and J are TRBV29-1 and TRBJ2-6, with D perhaps TRBD1 (5 bases). This CDR3 region has 15 residues. Germline lookup yields CDR1 SQVTM and CDR2 ANQGSEA. The ends were cut back, 1 base at V and 4 bases at J, with 11 bases in the middle. The CDR3 region is CSVEGGQAGANVLTF. CDR3 DNA sequence: TGCAGCGTTGAAGGGGGCCAGGCCGGGGCCAACGTCCTGACTTTC.

V gene TRBV7-2 combines with J gene TRBJ1-2; no definite D call. Germline V lookup: CDR1 SGHTA, CDR2 FQGNSA. This CDR3 has 15 residues. V was pared by 5 bases and J by 8 bases, with 21 bases between. The CDR3 nucleotides are TGTGCCAGCAGCGCCGCATCCGGGTCTTTGGTGGGCTACACCTTC. Translated, it gives CASSAASGSLVGYTF.

The chain uses TRBV6-5 and TRBJ1-5; TRBD1 is a possible D gene (6 bases). Germline V gene sequence: CDR1 MNHEY, CDR2 SVGAGI. This CDR3 spans 15 amino acids. Trimming removed 7 bases from V and 4 bases from J, with 17 bases in between. The CDR3 is CASKSDRASNQPQHF. In DNA form, the CDR3 reads TGTGCCAGCAAGTCGGACAGAGCTTCAAATCAGCCCCAGCATTTT.

This rearrangement joins TRBV5-1 to TRBJ2-1; 11 nucleotides align to TRBD2. The germline gives CDR1 SGHRS, CDR2 YFSETQ. The ends lost 2 bases at V and 7 bases at J; junction bases unmatched: 5. The CDR3 runs 15 residues. DNA of the CDR3: TGCGCCAGCAGCTTCACTAGCGGGGGAGGGAATGAGCAGTTCTTC. Protein product: CASSFTSGGGNEQFF.

The rearrangement uses TRBV19 and TRBJ2-1; D gene uncertain. The CDR3 has 13 amino acids. From germline, CDR1 is LNHDA and CDR2 SQIVND (reference sequence). V lost 7 bases to trimming and J lost 4 bases, with 11 bases between them. CDR3 bases: TGTGCCAGTATTGACTCCCGGTACAATGAGCAGTTCTTC. Its protein is CASIDSRYNEQFF.

The chain links TRBV11-1 to TRBJ2-1; 11 bases are a match to TRBD1. Germline CDR1 SGHAT, CDR2 FQDESV (reference sequence). V trimming: 0 bases; J trimming: 10 bases; junction bases outside the gene matches: 11. The CDR3 runs 17 residues. The CDR3: CASSLARGTGGLEEQFF. DNA for the CDR3: TGTGCCAGCAGCTTAGCGCGTGGGACAGGGGGACTAGAAGAGCAGTTCTTC.

This chain links TRBV27 with TRBJ2-5; D not resolved. Germline CDR1 reads MNHEY; CDR2 reads SMNVEV (reference sequence). Trimming took 3 bases from V and 1 from J, leaving 12 bases between them. The CDR3 covers 15 residues. DNA for the CDR3: TGTGCCAGCAGTTTCGGGCGACCGAGCCAAGAGACCCAGTACTTC. Amino acid sequence: CASSFGRPSQETQYF.

This chain uses TRBV4-3 with TRBJ2-6, with 7 nucleotides matching TRBD1. The CDR3 extends over 17 amino acids. V trimming: 2 bases; J trimming: 0 bases; junction bases outside the gene matches: 4. Germline V gene sequence: CDR1 LGHNA, CDR2 YSLEER. The CDR3 sequence: CASSQNPGGSGANVLTF. In DNA form, the CDR3 reads TGCGCCAGCAGCCAAAACCCAGGGGGCTCTGGGGCCAACGTCCTGACTTTC.

This clone was seen a few times. The J gene is TRBJ1-1, the V gene TRBV27; D is undetermined. V lost 0 bases and J 1 base, leaving 6 bases between the germline ends. Germline V gene lookup returns CDR1 MNHEY and CDR2 SMNVEV (reference sequence). The CDR3 spans 14 residues. CDR3 nucleotides: TGTGCCAGCAGTTTATCCCCAGGGAACACTGAAGCTTTCTTT. Its translation: CASSLSPGNTEAFF.

This rearrangement joins TRBV28 to TRBJ1-5; D might be TRBD1 (5 bases). From germline, CDR1 is MDHEN and CDR2 SYDVKM. Between the trimmed V and J ends, which lost 3 bases and 4 bases, there was a span of 10 bases. CDR3 length equals 14 residues. CDR3 residues: CASSFRAGNQPQHF. The CDR3 DNA is TGTGCCAGCAGTTTTCGGGCAGGGAATCAGCCCCAGCATTTT.

V and J are TRBV30 and TRBJ2-1; TRBD1 aligns across 7 bases. J lost 12 bases, V lost 0 bases, and 5 bases had no gene match. Germline loops: CDR1 GTSNPN, CDR2 SVGIG (reference sequence). The CDR3 runs to 12 residues. The CDR3 DNA reads TGTGCCTGGAGTGTAAGGGCAGGGGGGCAGTTCTTC. Protein product: CAWSVRAGGQFF.

This clone was seen just once. The chain joins TRBV2 to TRBJ1-5, with D unresolved. CDR3 length equals 14 residues. The germline V gene has CDR1 SNHLY and CDR2 FYNNEI. V lost 3 bases to trimming and J lost 3 bases, with 9 bases between them. The CDR3 region is CASSDWRSNQPQHF. The CDR3 nucleotides read TGTGCCAGCAGTGATTGGCGGTCCAATCAGCCCCAGCATTTT.